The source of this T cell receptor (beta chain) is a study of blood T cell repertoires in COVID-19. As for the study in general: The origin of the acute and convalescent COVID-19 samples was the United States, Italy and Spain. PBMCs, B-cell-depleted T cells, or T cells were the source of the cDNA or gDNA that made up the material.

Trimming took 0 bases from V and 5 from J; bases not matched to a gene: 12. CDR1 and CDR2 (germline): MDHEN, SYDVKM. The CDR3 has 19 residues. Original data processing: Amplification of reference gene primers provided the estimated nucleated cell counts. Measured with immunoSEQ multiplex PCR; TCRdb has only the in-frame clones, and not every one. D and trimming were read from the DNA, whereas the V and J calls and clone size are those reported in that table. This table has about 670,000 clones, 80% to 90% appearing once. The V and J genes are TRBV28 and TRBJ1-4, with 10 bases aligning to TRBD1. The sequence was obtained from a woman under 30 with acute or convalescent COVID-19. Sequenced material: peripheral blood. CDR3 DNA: TGTGCCAGCAGTTTATGGGACAGGGGGGGTGAGAGGCCAAATGAAAAACTGTTTTTT. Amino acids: CASSLWDRGGERPNEKLFF.